This TCR beta chain was recovered during a study of T cell repertoires in ileal Crohn's disease. Study at large: The M6 sample came from neoterminal ileum during colonoscopy after surgery.

J lost 2 bases, V lost 3 bases, and 15 bases had no gene match. Germline V lookup: CDR1 MDHEN, CDR2 SYDVKM. This CDR3 has 18 residues. To note about this clone: What it binds is not known.

Study results and caveats: The median delay to postoperative endoscopy was less than eight months.

As to time point: neoterminal ileum biopsy at postoperative endoscopy, about 6 months after surgery. Clones were read by immunoSEQ multiplex PCR, and TCRdb kept only the in-frame ones, dropping some. The data show about 9,000 clones, roughly 75% seen once. The receptor's source is an adult with Crohn's disease. Sequencing was done on a sample of ileal tissue. V is TRBV28 and J is TRBJ2-7; 8 bases fit TRBD1. CDR3 amino acids: CASSFGQNRDRPTYEQYF. CDR3 nucleotides: TGTGCCAGCAGTTTTGGCCAAAATCGGGACAGGCCAACCTACGAGCAGTACTTC.